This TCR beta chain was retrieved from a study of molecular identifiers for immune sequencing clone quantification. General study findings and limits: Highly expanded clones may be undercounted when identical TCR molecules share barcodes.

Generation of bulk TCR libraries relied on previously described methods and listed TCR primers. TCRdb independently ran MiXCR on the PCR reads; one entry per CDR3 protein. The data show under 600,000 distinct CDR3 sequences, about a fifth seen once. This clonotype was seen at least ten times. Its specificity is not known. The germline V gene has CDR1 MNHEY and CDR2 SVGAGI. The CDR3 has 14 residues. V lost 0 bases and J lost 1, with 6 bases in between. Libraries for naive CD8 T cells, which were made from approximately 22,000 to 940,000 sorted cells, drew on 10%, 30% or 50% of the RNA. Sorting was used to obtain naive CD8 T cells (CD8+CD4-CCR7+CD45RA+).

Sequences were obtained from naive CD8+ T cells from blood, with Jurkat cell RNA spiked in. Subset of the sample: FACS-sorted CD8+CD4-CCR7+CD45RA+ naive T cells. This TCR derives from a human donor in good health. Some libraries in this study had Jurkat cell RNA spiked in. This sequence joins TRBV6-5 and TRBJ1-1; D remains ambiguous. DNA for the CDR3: TGTGCCAGCAGTTACTCACGGCGGAACACTGAAGCTTTCTTT. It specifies CASSYSRRNTEAFF.